The sample holds many counts of the clone carrying this T cell receptor beta chain. V lost 0 bases, J lost 0 bases, and 15 bases lay in between. Looked up from germline, CDR1 is SGDLS and CDR2 is YYNGEE. The CDR3 length is 17 residues. In the original analysis: Reference gene primer amplification gave estimated nucleated cell counts. Produced via immunoSEQ multiplex PCR; TCRdb's table is partial and in-frame only. The DNA was the basis for D and trimming; V, J and clone size are from that table. The sample has approximately 200,000 clones, around nine tenths seen once. The data derive from a study of blood T cell repertoires in COVID-19. Study details: Specimens from acute and convalescent COVID-19 originated in the United States, Italy and Spain. T cells, B-cell-depleted T cells, or PBMCs provided the cDNA or gDNA that served as material.

The TCR comes from a man aged 55 to 70 who had recovered from COVID-19. The sample was peripheral blood. This chain uses TRBV9 with TRBJ1-1, with D perhaps matching TRBD1 (5 bases). The CDR3 coding sequence is TGTGCCAGCAGCGTAGCCGGTTCGGCAGGGATGAACACTGAAGCTTTCTTT. Its translation: CASSVAGSAGMNTEAFF. The full variable domain, with the rest looked up from reference TRBV9 and TRBJ1-1, is DSGVTQTPKHLITATGQRVTLRCSPRSGDLSVYWYQQSLDQGLQFLIQYYNGEERAKGNILERFSAQQFPDLHSELNLSSLELGDSALYFCASSVAGSAGMNTEAFFGQGTRLTVV.